The 13 T cell receptor beta chains below were found in one sample sequenced in a study of T-cell memory formation after mild COVID-19. MiXCR, applied by TCRdb to the 5' RACE reads, yields one record per CDR3 protein. The data show approximately 260,000 distinct CDR3 sequences, roughly 17% seen once. The sample comprised PBMCs or a T cell subset sorted from them (not recorded which). The receptor set was obtained from a man aged 18 to 29 who had mild COVID-19 (a few samples of this study predate the infection). Cell type and time point are not known.

This clonotype was seen a handful of times. This chain joins TRBV20-1 and TRBJ2-7, with a weak D call TRBD1 (5 bases). V lost 3 bases and J 2 bases, leaving 11 bases between the germline ends. The CDR3 is 13 amino acids. CDR1 DFQATT and CDR2 SNEGSKA come from the germline V gene (reference sequence). The CDR3 sequence: CSARYTGAYEQYF. CDR3 sequence (DNA): TGCAGTGCTAGGTATACAGGCGCCTACGAGCAGTACTTC.

The chain combines TRBV4-3 with TRBJ2-1; 9 bases map to TRBD2. V trimming: 0 bases; J trimming: 16 bases; junction bases outside the gene matches: 7. The CDR3 sequence is 13 residues long. The germline CDR1 and CDR2 sequences are LGHNA and YSLEER. The CDR3 sequence: CASSQDQGTSRFF. The CDR3 DNA reads TGCGCCAGCAGCCAAGATCAAGGGACTAGCCGTTTCTTC.

This clonotype showed up many times. The rearrangement joins TRBV5-4 to TRBJ1-6; no clear D gene. CDR3 length equals 12 residues. From germline, CDR1 is SGHNT and CDR2 YYREEE (reference sequence). Trimming left V 0 bases short and J 7 bases short, with 2 bases between. The CDR3 spells CASSLDNSPLHF. As DNA, the CDR3 is TGTGCCAGCAGCTTGGACAATTCACCCCTCCACTTT.

The chain joins TRBV20-1 to TRBJ2-2; D remains unclear. The CDR3 is 15 amino acids. V shed 0 bases and J shed 0 bases, with 8 bases lying between them. Germline V gene data show CDR1 as DFQATT and CDR2 as SNEGSKA (reference sequence). The CDR3 reads CSARDWATNTGELFF. The CDR3 DNA sequence: TGCAGTGCTAGAGATTGGGCAACGAACACCGGGGAGCTGTTTTTT.

This clonotype turned up a few times. The CDR3 region has the DNA TGTGCCAGCACCCTAGCGGCTAGCCGGGGGGAGACCCAGTACTTC. This codes for CASTLAASRGETQYF. The V gene is TRBV7-6, the J gene TRBJ2-5, with TRBD2 matching over 7 bases. Germline CDR1 SGHVS, CDR2 FNYEAQ. The CDR3 runs to 15 residues. The V and J ends lost 7 bases and 5 bases, in that order; junction bases with no gene match: 13.

Here the CDR3 DNA reads TGTGCCAGCAGACGGGACTCACAAGAGACCCAGTACTTC. Its protein is CASRRDSQETQYF. The chain carries TRBV9 and TRBJ2-5; a weak D match, TRBD2 (6 bases). CDR3 length: 13 amino acids. CDR1 is SGDLS, CDR2 YYNGEE, per germline. V lost 5 bases and J lost 2, with 10 bases in between.

As for this clonotype: Germline and junction disagree at one end, which may indicate a read error. This chain joins TRBV29-1 and TRBJ1-5; tentatively, D is TRBD1 (5 bases). Germline CDR1 is SQVTM and CDR2 is ANQGSEA. The CDR3 has 13 amino acids. The DNA of the CDR3 is TGCAGCGTCGCCGGGACCTTAAATCAGCTCCAGCATTTT. It is translated as CSVAGTLNQLQHF.

This chain joins TRBV10-3 and TRBJ1-5, with D perhaps TRBD1 (5 bases). The CDR3 contains 13 residues. With 10 bases removed from V and 5 bases from J, the gap between germline ends came to 15 bases. From germline, CDR1 is ENHRY and CDR2 SYGVKD. The chain's CDR3 is CATAGERDQPQHF. The CDR3 nucleotides read TGTGCCACCGCGGGGGAGAGGGATCAGCCCCAGCATTTT.

The chain carries TRBV7-3 and TRBJ2-7; TRBD1 might be the D (5 bases). This CDR3 has 13 residues. Germline values: CDR1 SGHTA, CDR2 FQGTGA. Trimming left V 5 bases short and J 6 bases short, with 14 bases between. The CDR3 DNA follows: TGTGCCAGCAGCATAAACCAGGGTCTCGAGCAGTACTTC. Translating gives CASSINQGLEQYF.

This clonotype is deemed medium-sized (0.01 to 0.1%). V gene TRBV6-2 or TRBV6-3 combines with J gene TRBJ2-2, with D unclear. Looked up from germline, CDR1 is MNHEY and CDR2 is SVGEGT. CDR3 length equals 13 residues. V was shortened by 0 bases and J by 4 bases, with 3 bases between the two germline ends. The CDR3 sequence: CASSYSTTGELFF. The CDR3 DNA follows: TGTGCCAGCAGTTACTCGACCACCGGGGAGCTGTTTTTT.

J is TRBJ2-3 and V is TRBV11-1, with D possibly matching TRBD1 (5 bases). In germline, CDR1 is SGHAT, CDR2 FQDESV (reference sequence). CDR3 length: 13 amino acids. Trimming cost V 1 base and J 6 bases, with 8 bases left between them. The CDR3 here is CASSLGAGDTQYF. CDR3 bases: TGTGCCAGCAGCTTAGGGGCAGGGGATACGCAGTATTTT.

The CDR3 loop reads CASSRLAGVPNGGELFF. The CDR3 DNA reads TGTGCCAGCAGCCGACTAGCGGGGGTACCGAACGGCGGGGAGCTGTTTTTT. V and J are TRBV12-3 or TRBV12-4 and TRBJ2-2, with 12 bases that match TRBD2. CDR3 length: 17 amino acids. Unmatched junction bases numbered 12, after V lost 6 bases and J lost 7 bases.

The V call is TRBV7-2, the J call TRBJ2-7; 10 bases are shared with TRBD2. Germline values: CDR1 SGHTA, CDR2 FQGNSA. The CDR3 has 16 amino acids. J gave up 0 bases and V 5 bases, and 7 bases lay outside the gene matches. CDR3 DNA sequence: TGTGCCAGCAGCCCTGGGCTAGCGGGGGCCTCCTACGAGCAGTACTTC. It translates to CASSPGLAGASYEQYF. The full variable domain, with the rest looked up from reference TRBV7-2 and TRBJ2-7, is GAGVSQSPSNKVTEKGKDVELRCDPISGHTALYWYRQSLGQGLEFLIYFQGNSAPDKSGLPSDRFSAERTGGSVSTLTIQRTQQEDSAVYLCASSPGLAGASYEQYFGPGTRLTVT.